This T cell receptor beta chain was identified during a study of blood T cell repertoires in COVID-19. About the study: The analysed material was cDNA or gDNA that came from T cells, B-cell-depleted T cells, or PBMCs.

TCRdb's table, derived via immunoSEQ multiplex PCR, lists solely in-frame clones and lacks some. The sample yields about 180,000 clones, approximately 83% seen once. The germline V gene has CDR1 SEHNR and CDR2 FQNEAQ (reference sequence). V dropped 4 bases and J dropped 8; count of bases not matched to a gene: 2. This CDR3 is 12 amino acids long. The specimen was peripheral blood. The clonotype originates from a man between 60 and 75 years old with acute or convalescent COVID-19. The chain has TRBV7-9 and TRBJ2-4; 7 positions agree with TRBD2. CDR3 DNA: TGTGCCAGCAGCTACGGACTAGACATTCAGTACTTC. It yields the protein CASSYGLDIQYF. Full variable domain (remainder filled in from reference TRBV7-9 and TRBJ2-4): DTGVSQNPRHKITKRGQNVTFRCDPISEHNRLYWYRQTLGQGPEFLTYFQNEAQLEKSRLLSDRFSAERPKGSFSTLEIQRTEQGDSAMYLCASSYGLDIQYFGAGTRLSVL.